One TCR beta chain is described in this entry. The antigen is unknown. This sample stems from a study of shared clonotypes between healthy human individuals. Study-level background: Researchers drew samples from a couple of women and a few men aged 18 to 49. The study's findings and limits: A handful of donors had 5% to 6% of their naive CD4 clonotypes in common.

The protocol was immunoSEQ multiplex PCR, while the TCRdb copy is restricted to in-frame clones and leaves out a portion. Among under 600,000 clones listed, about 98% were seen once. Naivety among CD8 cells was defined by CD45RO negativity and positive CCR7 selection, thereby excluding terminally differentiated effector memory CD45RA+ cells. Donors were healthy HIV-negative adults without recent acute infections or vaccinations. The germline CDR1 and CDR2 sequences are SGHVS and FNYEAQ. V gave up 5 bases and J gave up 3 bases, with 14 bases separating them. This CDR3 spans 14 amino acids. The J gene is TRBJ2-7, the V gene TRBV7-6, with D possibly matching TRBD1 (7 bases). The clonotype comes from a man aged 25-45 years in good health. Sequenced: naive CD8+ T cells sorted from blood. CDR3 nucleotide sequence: TGTGCCAGCAGCCCATCCAGGGGGGTCTACGAGCAGTACTTC. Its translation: CASSPSRGVYEQYF.